This T cell receptor beta chain was recovered during a study of early T cells in non-severe SARS-CoV-2 infection. Study-wide background: With bulk RNA from unsorted whole blood as input, sequencing yielded unpaired chains.

The study's findings and limits: VDJdb matching skewed toward anti-spike CD8 responses, missing private and CD4 specificities.

Attached unique molecular identifiers marked individual cDNA molecules. TCRdb called the 5' RACE reads again in MiXCR, with one record for every CDR3 protein. The sample carries about 97,000 distinct CDR3 sequences, 9.5% to 11% recorded once. CDR3 length: 15 residues. Trimming stripped 6 bases from V and 8 bases from J, with 17 bases between. This clonotype was counted between two and nine times. Its target is unknown. This specimen consisted of whole blood, obtained at baseline. The receptor's source is an adult who was a healthcare worker with PCR-confirmed SARS-CoV-2 infection or an uninfected control (not recorded which). The V call is TRBV12-3 or TRBV12-4, the J call TRBJ1-6, with D unclear. DNA for the CDR3: TGTGCCAGCAGCCCCCGGACCGGGGTGGATTCACCCCTCCACTTT. Translated, it gives CASSPRTGVDSPLHF.